What follows is one T cell receptor beta chain and its context. The antigen remains undetermined. This entry comes from a study of siplizumab effects on memory and regulatory T cells. The assay covered 85,000 to 100,000 TCR templates per sample. Measured with immunoSEQ multiplex PCR; TCRdb has only the in-frame clones, and not every one. The sample lists 100,000 to 110,000 clones, about 95% occurring once. The CDR3 contains 13 residues. The junction had 2 bases not matched to a gene; V was cut back by 11 bases and J by 0 bases. CDR1 and CDR2 from the germline V gene are MNHNS and SASEGT. Notes on the study in general: Naive T cells seemed more diverse than memory cells; they also seemed major alloresponse contributors. Mapping to unstimulated subsets was achieved for only a minor fraction of alloreactive clones. Naive versus memory phenotype went unassigned for roughly 80-96% of proliferating CD4+ or CD8+ clones.

The TCR comes from a human donor in good health. The sequencing input was non-Treg CD4+ T cells sorted from blood. V gene TRBV6-1 combines with J gene TRBJ1-4; 8 nucleotides line up with TRBD1. CDR3 sequence reads: CAGDRPTNEKLFF. The CDR3 DNA reads as TGTGCCGGGGACAGGCCAACTAATGAAAAACTGTTTTTT.